The source of this T cell receptor (beta chain) is a study of T cell responses to AZD1222 COVID-19 vaccine. Whole-study results and caveats: Vaccine-associated CD4 TCRs spanned spike, dominant at 160-218 and 743-854.

As concerns this clone: The target antigen is unknown.

Sequencing was performed with immunoSEQ multiplex PCR; in TCRdb, only in-frame clones are kept and a portion is missing. In the table there are approximately 70,000 clones, roughly 89% of which are singletons. Germline CDR1 is MDHEN and CDR2 is SYDVKM. After removal of 5 bases from V and 2 bases from J, the junction contained 3 bases not matched to a gene. The CDR3 loop spans 14 amino acids. The V call is TRBV28, the J call TRBJ2-7; 10 bases fit TRBD1. The sequence derives from an adult in good health. The source was peripheral blood, collected on day 0 of AZD1222 vaccination. In nucleotides, the CDR3 is TGTGCCAGCAGTGGGGGACAGGGGACCTACGAGCAGTACTTC. It specifies CASSGGQGTYEQYF.